This entry lists 3 T cell receptor beta chains sequenced from one sample in a study of control samples from healthy donors and cancer patients. The repertoire was sequenced with immunoSEQ multiplex PCR; TCRdb's copy has only in-frame clones and lacks some. The sample lists about 130,000 clones, 92% seen once, with around 5.4% in the top ten. What was sequenced was blood. These receptors came from a man aged 18 to 30 in good health.

The chain has TRBV10-1 and TRBJ1-1, with D hard to call. Germline V CDR1 and CDR2: WNHNN, SYGVQD (reference sequence). V lost 0 bases and J 4 bases, leaving 15 bases between the germline ends. CDR3 length equals 16 residues. Written as DNA, the CDR3 is TGCGCCAGCAGTGAGTCGGCTCGGGGTAGGGTCACTGAAGCTTTCTTT. It translates to CASSESARGRVTEAFF.

This clone was detected once. V is TRBV3-1 (or the pseudogene TRBV3-2) and J is TRBJ1-5, with D unclear. This CDR3 has 13 residues. Germline CDR1 reads LGHDT; CDR2 reads YNNKEL (reference sequence). V gave up 4 bases and J gave up 1 base, with 5 bases separating them. As DNA, the CDR3 is TGTGCCAGCAGCCCAGCGAGCAATCAGCCCCAGCATTTT. Amino acids: CASSPASNQPQHF.

The chain combines TRBV30 with TRBJ2-3, with a tentative D call TRBD1 (5 bases). The CDR3 loop spans 12 amino acids. Deletions cut 8 bases from V and 2 bases from J, with 11 bases between. Per germline, CDR1 GTSNPN and CDR2 SVGIG (reference sequence). The CDR3 spells CAGQESTDTQYF. CDR3 in DNA: TGTGCCGGACAAGAGTCCACAGATACGCAGTATTTT. The full variable domain, with the rest looked up from reference TRBV30 and TRBJ2-3, is SQTIHQWPATLVQPVGSPLSLECTVEGTSNPNLYWYRQAAGRGLQLLFYSVGIGQISSEVPQNLSASRPQDRQFILSSKKLLLSDSGFYLCAGQESTDTQYFGPGTRLTVL.